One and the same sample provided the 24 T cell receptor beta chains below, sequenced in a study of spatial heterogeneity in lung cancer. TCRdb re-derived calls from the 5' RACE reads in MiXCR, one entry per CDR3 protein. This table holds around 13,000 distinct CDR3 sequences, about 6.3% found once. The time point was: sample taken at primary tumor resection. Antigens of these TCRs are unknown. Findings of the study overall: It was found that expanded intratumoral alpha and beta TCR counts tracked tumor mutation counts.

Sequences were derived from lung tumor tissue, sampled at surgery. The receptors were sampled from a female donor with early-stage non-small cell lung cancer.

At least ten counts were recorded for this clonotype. CDR3 sequence (DNA): TGTGCCAGCAGCGCCCATTTCCAGGATACGCAGTATTTT. Its translation: CASSAHFQDTQYF. This chain uses TRBV9 with TRBJ2-3; D remains unclear. Per germline, CDR1 SGDLS and CDR2 YYNGEE. Trimming removed 3 bases at V and 6 bases at J, with 11 bases between. The length of the CDR3 is 13 residues.

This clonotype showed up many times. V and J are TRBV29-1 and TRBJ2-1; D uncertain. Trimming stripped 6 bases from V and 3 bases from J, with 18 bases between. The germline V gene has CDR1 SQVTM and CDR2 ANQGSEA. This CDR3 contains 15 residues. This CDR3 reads CSVEPVPRNYNEQFF. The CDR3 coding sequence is TGCAGCGTAGAACCAGTCCCCCGCAACTACAATGAGCAGTTCTTC.

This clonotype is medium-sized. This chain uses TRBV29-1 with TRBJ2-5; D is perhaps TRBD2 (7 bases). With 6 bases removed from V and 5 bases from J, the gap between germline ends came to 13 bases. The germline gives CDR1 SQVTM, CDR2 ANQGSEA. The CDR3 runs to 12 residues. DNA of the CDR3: TGCAGCGTCGAACAGGGAGGGGAGACCCAGTACTTC. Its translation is CSVEQGGETQYF.

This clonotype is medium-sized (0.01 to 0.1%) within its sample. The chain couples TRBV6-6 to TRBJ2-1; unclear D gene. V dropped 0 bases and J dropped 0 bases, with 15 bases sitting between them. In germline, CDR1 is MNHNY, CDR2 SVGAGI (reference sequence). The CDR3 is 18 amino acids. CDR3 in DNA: TGTGCCAGCAGTTACTCGCCGGTGCGTGGCAGCTCCTACAATGAGCAGTTCTTC. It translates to CASSYSPVRGSSYNEQFF.

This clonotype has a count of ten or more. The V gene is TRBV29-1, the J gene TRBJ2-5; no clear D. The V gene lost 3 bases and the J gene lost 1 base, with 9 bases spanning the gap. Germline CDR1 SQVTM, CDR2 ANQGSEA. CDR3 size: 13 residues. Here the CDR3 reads CSVDLQVQETQYF. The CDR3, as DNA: TGCAGCGTTGACTTGCAGGTCCAAGAGACCCAGTACTTC.

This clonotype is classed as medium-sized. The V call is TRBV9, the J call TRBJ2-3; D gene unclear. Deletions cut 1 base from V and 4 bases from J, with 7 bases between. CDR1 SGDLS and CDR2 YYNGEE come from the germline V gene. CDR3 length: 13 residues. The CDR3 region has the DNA TGTGCCAGCAGCGTACTCTTCCCAGATACGCAGTATTTT. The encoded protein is CASSVLFPDTQYF.

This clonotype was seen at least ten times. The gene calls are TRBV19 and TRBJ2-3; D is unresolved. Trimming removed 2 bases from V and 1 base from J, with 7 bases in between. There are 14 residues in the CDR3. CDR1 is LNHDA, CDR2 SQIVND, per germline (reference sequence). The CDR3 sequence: CASSIFWGTDTQYF. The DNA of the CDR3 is TGTGCCAGTAGTATATTTTGGGGCACAGATACGCAGTATTTT. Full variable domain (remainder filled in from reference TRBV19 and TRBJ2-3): DGGITQSPKYLFRKEGQNVTLSCEQNLNHDAMYWYRQDPGQGLRLIYYSQIVNDFQKGDIAEGYSVSREKKESFPLTVTSAQKNPTAFYLCASSIFWGTDTQYFGPGTRLTVL.

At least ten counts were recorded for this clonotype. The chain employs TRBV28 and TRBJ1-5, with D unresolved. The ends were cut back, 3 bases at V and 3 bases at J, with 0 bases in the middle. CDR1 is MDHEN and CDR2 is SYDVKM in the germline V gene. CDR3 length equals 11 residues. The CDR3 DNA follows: TGTGCCAGCAGTTTCAATCAGCCCCAGCATTTT. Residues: CASSFNQPQHF.

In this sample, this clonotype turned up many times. The CDR3 DNA reads as TGTGCCAGCAGCCCTATTACCGGGAACGGGGAGCTGTTTTTT. Residues: CASSPITGNGELFF. The chain is built from TRBV7-2 and TRBJ2-2; D possibly corresponds to TRBD2 (5 bases). This CDR3 region has 14 residues. The V end lost 5 bases, the J end lost 7 bases, and 14 bases lay between the germline ends. Germline V gives CDR1 SGHTA, CDR2 FQGNSA.

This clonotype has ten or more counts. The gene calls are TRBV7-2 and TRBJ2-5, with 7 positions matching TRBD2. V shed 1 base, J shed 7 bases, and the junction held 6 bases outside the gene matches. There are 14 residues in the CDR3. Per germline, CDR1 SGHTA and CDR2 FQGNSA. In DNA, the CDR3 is TGTGCCAGCAGCTTAGGTGGCGGGAGAGGGACCCAGTACTTC. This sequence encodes CASSLGGGRGTQYF.

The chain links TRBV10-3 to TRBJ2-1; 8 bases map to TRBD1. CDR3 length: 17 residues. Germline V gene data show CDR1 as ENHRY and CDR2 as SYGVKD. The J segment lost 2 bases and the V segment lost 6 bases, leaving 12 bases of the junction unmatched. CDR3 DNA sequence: TGTGCCATCAGCCTACGTTTCCGGGACAGGACCTACAATGAGCAGTTCTTC. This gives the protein CAISLRFRDRTYNEQFF.

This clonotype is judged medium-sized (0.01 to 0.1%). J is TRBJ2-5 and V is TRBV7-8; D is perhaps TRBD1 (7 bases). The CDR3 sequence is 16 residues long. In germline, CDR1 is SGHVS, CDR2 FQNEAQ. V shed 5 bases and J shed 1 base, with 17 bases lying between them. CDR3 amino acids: CASSPAGGSPQETQYF. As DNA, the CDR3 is TGTGCCAGCAGCCCGGCAGGGGGGAGCCCCCAAGAGACCCAGTACTTC.

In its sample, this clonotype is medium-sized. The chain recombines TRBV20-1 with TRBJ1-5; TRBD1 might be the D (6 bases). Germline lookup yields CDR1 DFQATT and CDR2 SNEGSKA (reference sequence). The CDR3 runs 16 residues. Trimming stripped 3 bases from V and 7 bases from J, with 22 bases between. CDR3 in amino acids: CSARPPGVMASQPQHF. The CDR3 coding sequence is TGCAGTGCTAGGCCCCCAGGGGTCATGGCGTCACAGCCCCAGCATTTT.

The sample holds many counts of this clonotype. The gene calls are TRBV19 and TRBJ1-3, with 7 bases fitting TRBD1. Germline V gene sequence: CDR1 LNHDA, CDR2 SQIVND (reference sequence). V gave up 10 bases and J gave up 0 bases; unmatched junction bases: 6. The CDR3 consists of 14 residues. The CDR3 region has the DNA TGTGCCACCCGCGGACAGGTCTCTGGAAACACCATATATTTT. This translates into CATRGQVSGNTIYF.

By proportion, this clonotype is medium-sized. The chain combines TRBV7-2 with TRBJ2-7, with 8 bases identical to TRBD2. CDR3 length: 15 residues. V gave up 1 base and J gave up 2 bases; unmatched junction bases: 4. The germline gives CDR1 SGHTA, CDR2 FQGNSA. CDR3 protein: CASSLGTSSTYEQYF. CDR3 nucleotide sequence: TGTGCCAGCAGCTTAGGGACTAGCAGTACCTACGAGCAGTACTTC.

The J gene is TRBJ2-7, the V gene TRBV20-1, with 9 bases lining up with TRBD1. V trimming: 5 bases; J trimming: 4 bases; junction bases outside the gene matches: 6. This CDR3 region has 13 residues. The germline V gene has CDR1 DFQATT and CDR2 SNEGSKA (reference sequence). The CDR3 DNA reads TGCAGTGCTTGGAGGGACAGGGCATACGAGCAGTACTTC. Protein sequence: CSAWRDRAYEQYF.

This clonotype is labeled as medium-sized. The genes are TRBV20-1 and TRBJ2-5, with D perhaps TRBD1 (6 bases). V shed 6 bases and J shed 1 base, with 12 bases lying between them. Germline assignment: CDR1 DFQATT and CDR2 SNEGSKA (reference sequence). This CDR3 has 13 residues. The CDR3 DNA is TGCAGTGCGGAACGGACAGTCCAAGAGACCCAGTACTTC. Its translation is CSAERTVQETQYF.

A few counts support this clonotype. The CDR3 sequence is CSVGGTIGLVNEQFF. CDR3 bases: TGCAGCGTTGGAGGGACAATTGGCTTAGTCAATGAGCAGTTCTTC. The V gene is TRBV29-1, the J gene TRBJ2-1; tentative D call: TRBD1 (6 bases). V was shortened by 4 bases and J by 6 bases, with 19 bases between the two germline ends. Germline CDR1 SQVTM, CDR2 ANQGSEA. The CDR3 sequence is 15 residues long.

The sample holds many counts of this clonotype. This chain's CDR3 is CASSLGQSGNTIYF. CDR3 sequence (DNA): TGCGCCAGCAGCTTGGGACAATCTGGAAACACCATATATTTT. The chain uses TRBV5-1 and TRBJ1-3, with D hard to call. The CDR3 has 14 residues. In germline, CDR1 is SGHRS, CDR2 YFSETQ. V was clipped by 0 bases and J by 1 base, with 5 bases between them.

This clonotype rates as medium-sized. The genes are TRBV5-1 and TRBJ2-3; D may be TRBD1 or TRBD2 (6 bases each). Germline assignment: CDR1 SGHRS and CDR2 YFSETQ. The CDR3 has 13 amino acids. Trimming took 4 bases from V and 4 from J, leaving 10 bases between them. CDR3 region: CASSRGEADTQYF. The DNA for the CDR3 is TGCGCCAGCAGCAGGGGGGAGGCAGATACGCAGTATTTT.

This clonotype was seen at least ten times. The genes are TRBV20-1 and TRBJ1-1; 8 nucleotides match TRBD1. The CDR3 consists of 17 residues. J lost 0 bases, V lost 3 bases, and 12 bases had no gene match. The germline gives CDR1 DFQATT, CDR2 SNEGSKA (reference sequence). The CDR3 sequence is CSASSARTGSMNTEAFF. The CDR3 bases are TGCAGTGCTAGTTCCGCCCGGACAGGGAGCATGAACACTGAAGCTTTCTTT.

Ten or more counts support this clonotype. The CDR3 DNA reads TGTGCCAGCAGCATACGATCCTCCGGGGCAGATACGCAGTATTTT. Amino acid sequence: CASSIRSSGADTQYF. V and J are TRBV11-3 and TRBJ2-3; possible D gene TRBD2, 5 bases. CDR3 length: 15 amino acids. Trimming cost V 5 bases and J 4 bases, with 16 bases left between them. Per germline, CDR1 SGHNT and CDR2 YENEEA.

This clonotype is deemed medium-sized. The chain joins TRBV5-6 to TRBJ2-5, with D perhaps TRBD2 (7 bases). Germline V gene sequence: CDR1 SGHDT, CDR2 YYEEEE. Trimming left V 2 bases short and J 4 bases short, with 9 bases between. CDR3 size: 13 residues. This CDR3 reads CASSFAGAETQYF. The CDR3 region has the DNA TGTGCCAGCAGCTTCGCGGGGGCAGAGACCCAGTACTTC. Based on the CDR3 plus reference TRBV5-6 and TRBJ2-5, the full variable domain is DAGVTQSPTHLIKTRGQQVTLRCSPKSGHDTVSWYQQALGQGPQFIFQYYEEEERQRGNFPDRFSGHQFPNYSSELNVNALLLGDSALYLCASSFAGAETQYFGPGTRLLVL.

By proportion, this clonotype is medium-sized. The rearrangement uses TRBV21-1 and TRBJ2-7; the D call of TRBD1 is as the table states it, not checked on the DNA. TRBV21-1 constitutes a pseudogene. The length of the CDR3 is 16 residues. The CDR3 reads CASSKYRDRGFYEQYF. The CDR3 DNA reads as TGTGCCAGCAGCAAATACCGGGACAGGGGTTTCTACGAGCAGTACTTC.